This TCR beta chain appears in the sequencing data of a study of T cell repertoires in cytomegalovirus infection. Across the whole study: TCR beta signatures that were public indicated CMV infection and matching HLA type.

About this clonotype: As yet, its antigen is unknown.

General study findings and limits: HLA-C-restricted CMV-specific TCR beta clonotypes were dominant in the ex vivo response.

Trimming pared 1 base from V and 4 bases from J, leaving 11 bases between. The CDR3 is 13 residues long. Germline CDR1 is DFQATT and CDR2 is SNEGSKA (reference sequence). Using its own MiXCR run on the reads, TCRdb lists one record per CDR3 protein. The table records about 770,000 distinct CDR3 sequences, almost 30% of them present only once. V gene TRBV20-1 combines with J gene TRBJ2-7; no clear D. Sequencing was performed on cultured CD8+ T cells from PBMCs, taken from culture after CMV antigen stimulation. The clonotype originates from a human donor in good health (CMV status not recorded). Some clones in this sample may be carry-over from other donors' samples. The CDR3 spells CSARAADGYEQYF. CDR3 DNA sequence: TGCAGTGCTAGAGCCGCGGACGGGTACGAGCAGTACTTC.